A selection of T cell receptor beta chains follows, all from one sample in a study of blood T cell repertoires in COVID-19. Some clones are missing from TCRdb's copy, which holds only in-frame ones; the method was immunoSEQ multiplex PCR. The sample shows 150,000 or so clones, 80% to 90% of them seen only once. The sequenced sample was PBMCs or T cells enriched from blood (not recorded which). The receptors were sampled from a man aged 45-60 years who had recovered from COVID-19. Each CDR3 is given with its conserved first and last residue. Each record gives: clone size, V gene, CDR3 length, J gene, D gene, CDR3 protein. A D gene is named only where the DNA matches it firmly. Size is omitted from some rows. Given values are once, few, many or a class for expanded clones.

>.|TRBV5-1|15|TRBJ1-5|.
CASSPGADSNQPQHF
>.|TRBV5-4|16|TRBJ2-5|TRBD2
CASSNRTSGGGETQYF
>large|TRBV9|17|TRBJ2-2|.
CASSPTSRGVNTGELFF
>.|TRBV3-1/TRBV3-2|15|TRBJ2-1|.
CASSPPRGVYNEQFF
>.|TRBV10-3|15|TRBJ2-3|TRBD1
CAISPRTGGMDTQYF
>.|TRBV6-5|16|TRBJ1-6|TRBD1
CASSSRDSSYNSPLHF
>.|TRBV12-3/TRBV12-4|13|TRBJ1-3|.
CASSLMGENTIYF
>.|TRBV7-8|15|TRBJ1-5|.
CASSLNTAANQPQHF
>.|TRBV15|18|TRBJ1-5|TRBD1
CATSPRDRGFTGNQPQHF
>.|TRBV7-8|19|TRBJ1-6|TRBD1
CASSLAQGQGDSYNSPLHF
>.|TRBV6-1|14|TRBJ1-1|.
CASSEAWRNTEAFF
>.|TRBV5-5|15|TRBJ1-5|.
CASCPVWGHNQPQHF
>.|TRBV7-3|13|TRBJ1-1|TRBD1
CASSPTGGTEAFF
>medium-sized|TRBV10-2|15|TRBJ2-7|TRBD2
CASSLAGGPAYEQYF
>once|TRBV30|15|TRBJ2-7|.
CAWSTSGETAYEQYF
>.|TRBV5-1|15|TRBJ2-5|TRBD2
CASSPGLATEETQYF
>.|TRBV27|14|TRBJ1-1|.
CASGVGLASTEAFF
>.|TRBV5-4|15|TRBJ2-5|TRBD1
CASSSWTGRQETQYF
>.|TRBV27|13|TRBJ1-2|.
CASSLTGNYGYTF
>.|TRBV24-1|16|TRBJ2-1|TRBD2
CATSDSSGYSYNEQFF
>.|TRBV5-1|15|TRBJ2-4|TRBD1
CASSATGTGVDIQYF
>once|TRBV19|16|TRBJ1-1|TRBD1
CASSNPGTGGNTEAFF
>.|TRBV12-3/TRBV12-4|13|TRBJ1-2|.
CASSPPGIYGYTF
>.|TRBV30|14|TRBJ1-3|TRBD1
CAWRNRGLGNTIYF
>.|TRBV4-1|15|TRBJ1-2|TRBD1
CASSQDRQGAYGYTF
>.|TRBV2|14|TRBJ1-1|.
CASRSGRGNTEAFF
>.|TRBV5-1|15|TRBJ1-6|TRBD1
CASSLGGTGNSPLHF
>.|TRBV27|13|TRBJ1-2|TRBD1
CASSLGQGVGYTF